The clone carrying this TCR beta chain has ten or more counts. This record comes from a study of post-analysis software for immune sequencing data. Carried by the TCR beta cDNA libraries were unique molecular identifiers. Out of roughly 0.95 to 11 million T cells, a few hundred thousand cDNA molecules were generated. TCRdb re-analysed the PCR reads in MiXCR, keeping a single row per CDR3 protein. The repertoire holds 350,000 to 450,000 distinct CDR3 sequences, with approximately 42% as singletons. The specimen was blood. This clonotype was obtained from a girl aged 2 to 10 with multiple sclerosis.

CDR3 bases: TGTGCCATCAGTCCCTCAGGCTCCTACAATGAGCAGTTCTTC. This gives the protein CAISPSGSYNEQFF. The V call is TRBV10-3, the J call TRBJ2-1; D unresolved. CDR1 ENHRY and CDR2 SYGVKD come from the germline V gene. Trimming pared 5 bases from V and 0 bases from J, leaving 8 bases between. The CDR3 covers 14 residues.